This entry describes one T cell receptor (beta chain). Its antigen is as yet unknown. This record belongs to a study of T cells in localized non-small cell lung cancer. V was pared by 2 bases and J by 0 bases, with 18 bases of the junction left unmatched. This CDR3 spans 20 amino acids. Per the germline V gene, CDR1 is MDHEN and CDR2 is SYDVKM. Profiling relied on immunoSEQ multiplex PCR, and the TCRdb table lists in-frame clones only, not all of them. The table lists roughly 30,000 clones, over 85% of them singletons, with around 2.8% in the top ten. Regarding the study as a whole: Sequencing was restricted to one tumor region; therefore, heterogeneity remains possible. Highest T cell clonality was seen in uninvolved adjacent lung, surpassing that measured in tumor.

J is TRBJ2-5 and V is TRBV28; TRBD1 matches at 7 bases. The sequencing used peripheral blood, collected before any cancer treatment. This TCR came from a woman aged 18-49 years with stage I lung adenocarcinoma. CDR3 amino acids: CASSLGFQPGQKIYQETQYF. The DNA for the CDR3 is TGTGCCAGCAGTTTAGGTTTCCAACCGGGACAGAAAATATACCAAGAGACCCAGTACTTC.